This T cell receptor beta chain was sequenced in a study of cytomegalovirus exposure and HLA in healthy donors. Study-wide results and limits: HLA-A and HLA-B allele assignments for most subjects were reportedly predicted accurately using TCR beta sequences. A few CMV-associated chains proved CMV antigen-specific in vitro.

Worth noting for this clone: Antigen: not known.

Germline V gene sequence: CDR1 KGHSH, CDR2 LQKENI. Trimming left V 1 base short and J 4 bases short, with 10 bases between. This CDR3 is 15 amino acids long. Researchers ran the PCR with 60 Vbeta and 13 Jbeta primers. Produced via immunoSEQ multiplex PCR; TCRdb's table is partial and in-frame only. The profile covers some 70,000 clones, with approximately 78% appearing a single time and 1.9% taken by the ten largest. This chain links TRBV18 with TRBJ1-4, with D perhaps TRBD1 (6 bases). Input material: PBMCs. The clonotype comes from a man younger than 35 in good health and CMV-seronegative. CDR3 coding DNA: TGTGCCAGCTCACCACGCCAGGGACATAATGAAAAACTGTTTTTT. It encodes CASSPRQGHNEKLFF.